These 14 T cell receptor beta chains came from one sample sequenced in a study of blood T cells in healthy people across ages. Combining a sample-barcoded 5' primer with a J-beta primer mix, a second PCR ran for roughly 7 to 12 cycles. TCRdb itself ran the 5' RACE reads through MiXCR, one entry per CDR3 protein. The sample comprises over 1,500,000 distinct CDR3 sequences, 49% of which are singletons, and over 2% rests with the top ten. The sample comprised blood. These receptors all come from a woman aged 40 to 50 in good health.

This clonotype came up many times. This rearrangement joins TRBV20-1 to TRBJ1-2; 11 bases fit TRBD1. This CDR3 is built from 15 residues. J gave up 8 bases and V 5 bases, and 13 bases lay outside the gene matches. The germline V gene has CDR1 DFQATT and CDR2 SNEGSKA (reference sequence). In DNA, the CDR3 is TGCAGTGCTGGGGGACAGGGGGACCGAACGAGGGGCTACACCTTC. Its translation: CSAGGQGDRTRGYTF.

The chain couples TRBV12-3 or TRBV12-4 to TRBJ2-5; D may be TRBD1 (7 bases). The CDR3 contains 14 residues. Trimming pared 0 bases from V and 11 bases from J, leaving 16 bases between. This chain's CDR3 is CASSLAPEGAVQYF. In nucleotides, the CDR3 is TGTGCCAGCAGTTTAGCGCCGGAGGGGGCTGTTCAGTACTTC.

CDR3 residues: CASSGPGAEKLFF. The CDR3 region has the DNA TGTGCCAGCAGTGGTCCCGGGGCAGAAAAACTGTTTTTT. The chain is built from TRBV25-1 and TRBJ1-4, with a weak D call TRBD1 (5 bases). Germline V gene lookup returns CDR1 MGHDK and CDR2 SYGVNS. The CDR3 has 13 amino acids. Trimming pared 4 bases from V and 8 bases from J, leaving 11 bases between.

The V and J genes are TRBV28 and TRBJ1-2; possible D gene TRBD1, 6 bases. Germline values: CDR1 MDHEN, CDR2 SYDVKM. The germline V and J ends were trimmed by 4 bases and 8 bases, with 20 bases remaining between them. This CDR3 has 15 amino acids. The CDR3 protein is CASSSSSTGPQGYTF. The CDR3 DNA sequence: TGTGCCAGCAGTTCTTCATCGACAGGCCCCCAGGGCTACACCTTC.

This chain connects TRBV24-1 to TRBJ2-7, with 10 nucleotides matching TRBD1. TRBJ2-5 explains the end of the DNA better; the J call may be wrong. The germline V gene encodes CDR1 KGHDR and CDR2 SFDVKD. The CDR3 totals 16 residues. The DNA of the CDR3 is TGTGCCACCAGTGACATGACAGGGGGCGGACAAGAGACCCAGTACTTC. Translation: CATSDMTGGGQETQYF.

In this sample, this clonotype turned up a few times. This chain joins TRBV7-2 and TRBJ2-3; 7 bases are shared with TRBD2. The CDR3 runs to 13 residues. V dropped 5 bases and J dropped 8; count of bases not matched to a gene: 7. Per the germline V gene, CDR1 is SGHTA and CDR2 is FQGNSA. The DNA of the CDR3 is TGTGCCAGCAGCCCCCCTGGGGGGGGTACGCAGTATTTT. Encoded protein: CASSPPGGGTQYF.

The CDR3 spells CASSPGTSGVSTDTQYF. CDR3 DNA: TGCGCCAGCAGCCCCGGGACTAGCGGGGTTTCCACAGATACGCAGTATTTT. The rearrangement uses TRBV5-1 and TRBJ2-3; 13 nucleotides align to TRBD2. The V and J ends lost 4 bases and 2 bases, in that order; junction bases with no gene match: 7. This CDR3 spans 17 amino acids. Germline loops: CDR1 SGHRS, CDR2 YFSETQ.

This chain joins TRBV27 and TRBJ1-2; TRBD1 agrees at 7 bases. CDR1 is MNHEY and CDR2 is SMNVEV in the germline V gene (reference sequence). With V trimmed by 8 bases and J by 5 bases, 5 bases remained unmatched. CDR3 length: 12 amino acids. The CDR3 loop is CASRTGKYGYTF. CDR3 bases: TGTGCCAGCCGGACAGGAAAATATGGCTACACCTTC.

As concerns this clonotype: Mismatch with germline at one junction end may stem from a read error. The chain employs TRBV7-2 and TRBJ1-1, with D hard to call. CDR3 length: 13 residues. Per the germline V gene, CDR1 is SGHTA and CDR2 is FQGNSA. CDR3 nucleotides: TGTGCCAGCAGCTTAACCCCTCTAGCTGAAGCTCTCTTT. Its translation: CASSLTPLAEALF.

This rearrangement joins TRBV7-9 to TRBJ2-2; D is unclear. Between the trimmed V and J ends, which lost 3 bases and 6 bases, there was a span of 14 bases. The CDR3 contains 15 residues. From germline, CDR1 is SEHNR and CDR2 FQNEAQ (reference sequence). The CDR3 DNA reads TGTGCCAGCAGCTTCACAGAAGTTCCCCCCGGGGAGCTGTTTTTT. Its protein is CASSFTEVPPGELFF.

The chain uses TRBV7-2 and TRBJ2-3, with 9 bases identical to TRBD1. The CDR3 runs 15 residues. J was trimmed by 3 bases and V by 5 bases; bases with no gene match: 6. CDR1 SGHTA and CDR2 FQGNSA come from the germline V gene. The CDR3 nucleotides are TGTGCCAGCAGCCGGAACAGGGGGCGAACAGATACGCAGTATTTT. Amino acid sequence: CASSRNRGRTDTQYF.

The V gene is TRBV11-2, the J gene TRBJ1-5; D is unresolved. CDR1 and CDR2 from the germline V gene are SGHAT and FQNNGV. This CDR3 is built from 15 residues. Trimming took 1 base from V and 3 from J, leaving 10 bases between them. The CDR3, as DNA: TGTGCCAGCAGCTTAGGAGAGGCCCCCAATCAGCCCCAGCATTTT. Its protein is CASSLGEAPNQPQHF.

The V gene is TRBV5-1, the J gene TRBJ1-6, with TRBD1 identical over 9 bases. The CDR3 extends over 16 amino acids. Germline CDR1 and CDR2: SGHRS and YFSETQ. V trimming: 4 bases; J trimming: 10 bases; junction bases outside the gene matches: 12. CDR3 in amino acids: CASSQKGTGLESPLHF. Here the CDR3 DNA reads TGCGCCAGCAGCCAGAAGGGGACAGGGTTAGAATCACCCCTCCACTTT.

This chain connects TRBV28 to TRBJ1-1; TRBD1 matches 7 bases. CDR3 length equals 17 residues. V shed 9 bases, J shed 1 base, and the junction held 17 bases outside the gene matches. Germline V lookup: CDR1 MDHEN, CDR2 SYDVKM. CDR3 amino acids: CASTHRGLTRTNTEAFF. CDR3 coding DNA: TGTGCCAGTACCCACAGGGGTCTGACTCGAACGAACACTGAAGCTTTCTTT.